This T cell receptor beta chain was sequenced during a study of blood T cell repertoires in COVID-19. Study details: There were acute and convalescent COVID-19 samples, and they came from the United States, Italy and Spain.

The participants were between about 18 and 90 years old and came from under 25 US areas. V lost 9 bases to trimming and J lost 1 base; unmatched junction nucleotides: 3. CDR1 is LNHDA, CDR2 SQIVND, per germline (reference sequence). The CDR3 contains 14 residues. In the authors' workflow: Reference gene primer amplification gave estimated nucleated cell counts. Clones were read by immunoSEQ multiplex PCR, and TCRdb kept only the in-frame ones, dropping some. V and J calls and clone size are as listed in that table; D and trimming were resolved from the DNA. The sample lists some 340,000 clones, around 83% seen once, with less than 6% in the top ten.

This chain uses TRBV19 with TRBJ2-2, with 9 positions matching TRBD1. The sample was PBMCs or T cells enriched from blood (not recorded which). The TCR sequence derives from a woman aged 45-65 years who had recovered from COVID-19. The CDR3 loop reads CASSDRGNTGELFF. The CDR3 coding sequence is TGTGCCAGCTCGGACAGGGGGAACACCGGGGAGCTGTTTTTT.